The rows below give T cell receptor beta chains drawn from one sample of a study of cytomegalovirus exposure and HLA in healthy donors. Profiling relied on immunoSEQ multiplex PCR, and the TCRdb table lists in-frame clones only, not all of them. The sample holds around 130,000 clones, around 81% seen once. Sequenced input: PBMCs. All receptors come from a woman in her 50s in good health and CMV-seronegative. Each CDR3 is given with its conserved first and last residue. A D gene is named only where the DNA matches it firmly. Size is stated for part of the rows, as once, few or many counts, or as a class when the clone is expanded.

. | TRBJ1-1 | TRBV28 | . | CASTWGGVDTEAFF | TGTGCCAGCACCTGGGGGGGTGTCGACACTGAAGCTTTCTTT
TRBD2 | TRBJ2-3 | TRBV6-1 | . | CASRRLAETDTQYF | TGTGCCAGCAGGAGACTAGCGGAAACAGATACGCAGTATTTT
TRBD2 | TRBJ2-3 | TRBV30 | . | CAWSEAYSAGGADTQYF | TGTGCCTGGAGTGAGGCGTATAGCGCGGGAGGAGCAGATACGCAGTATTTT
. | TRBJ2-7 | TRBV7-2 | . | CASSLREKVSYEQYF | TGTGCCAGCAGCTTACGGGAAAAAGTCTCCTACGAGCAGTACTTC
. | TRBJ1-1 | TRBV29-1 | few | CSVEGGRGGTEAFF | TGCAGCGTTGAAGGGGGGCGCGGTGGGACTGAAGCTTTCTTT
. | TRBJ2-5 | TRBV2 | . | CASNVGGTKETQYF | TGTGCCAGCAATGTTGGGGGCACAAAAGAGACCCAGTACTTC
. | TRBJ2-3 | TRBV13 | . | CASSYSLIGDISANTQYF | TGTGCCAGCAGCTATTCTTTAATAGGGGATATCTCCGCGAATACGCAGTATTTT
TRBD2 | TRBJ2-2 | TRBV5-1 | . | CASSLQAGGATGELFF | TGCGCCAGCAGCTTGCAAGCGGGAGGGGCGACCGGGGAGCTGTTTTTT
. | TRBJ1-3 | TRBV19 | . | CASSIRNTIYF | TGTGCCAGTAGTATCCGGAACACCATATATTTT
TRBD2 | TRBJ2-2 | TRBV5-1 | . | CASSLIPSGNTGELFF | TGCGCCAGCAGCTTAATCCCTAGCGGGAACACCGGGGAGCTGTTTTTT
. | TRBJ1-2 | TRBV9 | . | CASSVGGGDYGYTF | TGTGCCAGCAGCGTCGGCGGAGGGGACTATGGCTACACCTTC
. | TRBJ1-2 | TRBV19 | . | CASSTPQRAPYTF | TGTGCCAGTAGTACCCCCCAGAGGGCCCCCTACACCTTC
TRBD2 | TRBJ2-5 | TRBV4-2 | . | CASSQGTSGETQYF | TGTGCCAGCAGCCAAGGAACTAGCGGCGAGACCCAGTACTTC
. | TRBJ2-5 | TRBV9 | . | CASSVGGQETQYF | TGTGCCAGCAGCGTAGGAGGGCAAGAGACCCAGTACTTC
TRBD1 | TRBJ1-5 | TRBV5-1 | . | CASSWGTGGFQPQHF | TGCGCCAGCAGCTGGGGGACAGGGGGCTTTCAGCCCCAGCATTTT
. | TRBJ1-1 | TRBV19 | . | CASSIGGPYHTEAFF | TGTGCCAGTAGTATTGGCGGGCCTTACCACACTGAAGCTTTCTTT
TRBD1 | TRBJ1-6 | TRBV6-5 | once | CASSRQGHSPLHF | TGTGCCAGCAGTCGACAGGGACATTCACCCCTCCACTTT
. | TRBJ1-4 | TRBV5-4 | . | CASSLAGSGNEKLFF | TGTGCCAGCAGCTTGGCGGGGAGTGGGAATGAAAAACTGTTTTTT
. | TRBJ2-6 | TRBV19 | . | CASAQPASTGANVLTF | TGTGCCAGTGCACAGCCGGCCTCAACTGGGGCCAACGTCCTGACTTTC
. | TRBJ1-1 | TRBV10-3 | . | CAISETRNTEAFF | TGTGCCATCAGTGAGACCAGGAACACTGAAGCTTTCTTT
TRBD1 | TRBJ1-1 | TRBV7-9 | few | CASSSPGQGARAFF | TGTGCCAGCAGCTCACCGGGACAGGGGGCTAGGGCTTTCTTT
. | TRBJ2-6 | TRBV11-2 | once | CASSLYYSGANVLTF | TGTGCCAGCAGCTTATACTATTCTGGGGCCAACGTCCTGACTTTC
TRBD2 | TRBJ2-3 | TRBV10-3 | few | CAITERLAGPGDTQYF | TGTGCCATCACCGAGAGGCTAGCGGGGCCGGGGGATACGCAGTATTTT
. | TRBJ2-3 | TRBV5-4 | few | CASSLVQGTDTQYF | TGTGCCAGCAGCCTGGTTCAGGGCACAGATACGCAGTATTTT
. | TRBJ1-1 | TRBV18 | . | CASSPSQGMTEAFF | TGTGCCAGCTCACCGTCGCAGGGGATGACTGAAGCTTTCTTT
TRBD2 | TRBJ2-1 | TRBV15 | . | CATSSRLVAGGPFF | TGTGCCACCAGCAGCCGACTGGTAGCGGGAGGGCCGTTCTTC
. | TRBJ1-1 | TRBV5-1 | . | CASSEEGGNTEAFF | TGCGCCAGCAGCGAAGAAGGGGGTAACACTGAAGCTTTCTTT
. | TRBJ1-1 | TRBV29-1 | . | CSVDSREGGIEAFF | TGCAGCGTTGACTCGAGGGAGGGGGGAATTGAGGCTTTCTTT
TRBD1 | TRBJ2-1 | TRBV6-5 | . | CASSQGTGLFNEQFF | TGTGCCAGCAGTCAGGGGACAGGCCTCTTCAATGAGCAGTTCTTC
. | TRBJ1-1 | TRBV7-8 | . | CASSLSIAVGTEAFF | TGTGCCAGCAGCTTGTCGATTGCGGTTGGCACTGAAGCTTTCTTT
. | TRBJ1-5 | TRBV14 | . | CASSRTGDNQPQHF | TGTGCCAGCAGCCGTACAGGAGATAATCAGCCCCAGCATTTT
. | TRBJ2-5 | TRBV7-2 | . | CASSLATAHKETQYF | TGTGCCAGCAGCTTAGCAACAGCTCACAAAGAGACCCAGTACTTC
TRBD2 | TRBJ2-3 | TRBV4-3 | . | CASSQDRTSGSAGPTDTQYF | TGCGCCAGCAGCCAAGACCGGACTAGCGGGAGCGCGGGTCCCACAGATACGCAGTATTTT
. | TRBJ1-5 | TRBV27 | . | CASGTNSNQPQHF | TGTGCCAGCGGAACTAATAGCAATCAGCCCCAGCATTTT
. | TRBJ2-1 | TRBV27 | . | CASSRDSPYNEQFF | TGTGCCAGCAGCAGGGACTCCCCCTACAATGAGCAGTTCTTC
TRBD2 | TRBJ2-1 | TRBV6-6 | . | CASRSSGSSYNEQFF | TGTGCCAGCAGAAGTAGCGGGAGCTCCTACAATGAGCAGTTCTTC
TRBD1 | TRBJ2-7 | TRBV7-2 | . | CASSLRQGQNEQYF | TGTGCCAGCAGCTTAAGACAGGGCCAGAACGAGCAGTACTTC
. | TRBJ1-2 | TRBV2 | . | CASTRPTGTYYGYTF | TGTGCCAGCACCCGGCCGACAGGTACCTACTATGGCTACACCTTC
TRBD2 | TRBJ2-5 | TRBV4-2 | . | CASSQAFQREDGETQYF | TGTGCCAGCAGCCAAGCGTTCCAGCGGGAGGATGGGGAGACCCAGTACTTC
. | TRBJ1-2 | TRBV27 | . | CASSLSRELPYGYTF | TGTGCCAGCAGTTTGTCCCGGGAGCTGCCCTATGGCTACACCTTC